This entry describes one T cell receptor (beta chain). The sample belongs to a study of blood T cell repertoires in COVID-19. Turning to the study itself: Donors in the United States, Italy and Spain gave samples during acute or convalescent COVID-19.

Germline V lookup: CDR1 MNHNS, CDR2 SASEGT. J lost 2 bases, V lost 3 bases, and 5 bases had no gene match. The CDR3 is 15 amino acids. Authors' methods: How many nucleated cells were present was estimated from reference gene primer amplification. The repertoire was sequenced with immunoSEQ multiplex PCR; TCRdb's copy has only in-frame clones and lacks some. V and J calls and clone size come straight from that table; D and trimming were deduced from the DNA. Altogether around 200,000 clones are present, roughly four fifths being singletons, with the ten largest covering 6.5% to 8.5%. The sequenced sample consisted of peripheral blood. The clonotype originates from a human donor in a cohort sampled during active COVID-19. This chain joins TRBV6-1 and TRBJ2-5; TRBD1 aligns across 8 bases. The CDR3 bases are TGTGCCAGCAGTGATCAGGGGGCTGGTCAAGAGACCCAGTACTTC. Its protein product is CASSDQGAGQETQYF.